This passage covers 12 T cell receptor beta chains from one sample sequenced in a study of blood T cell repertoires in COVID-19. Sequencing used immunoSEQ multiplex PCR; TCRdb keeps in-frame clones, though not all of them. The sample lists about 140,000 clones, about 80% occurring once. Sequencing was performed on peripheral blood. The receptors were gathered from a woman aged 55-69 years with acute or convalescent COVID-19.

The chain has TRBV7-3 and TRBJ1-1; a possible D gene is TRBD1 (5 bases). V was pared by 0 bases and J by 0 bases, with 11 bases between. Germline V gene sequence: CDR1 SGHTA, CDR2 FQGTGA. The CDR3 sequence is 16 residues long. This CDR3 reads CASSLTPDSMNTEAFF. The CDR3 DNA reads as TGTGCCAGCAGCTTAACTCCCGACAGTATGAACACTGAAGCTTTCTTT.

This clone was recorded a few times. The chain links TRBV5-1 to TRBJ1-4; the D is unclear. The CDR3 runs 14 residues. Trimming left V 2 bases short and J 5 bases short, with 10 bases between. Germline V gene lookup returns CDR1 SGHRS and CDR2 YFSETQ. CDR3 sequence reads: CASSFSLGNEKLFF. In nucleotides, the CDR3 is TGCGCCAGCAGCTTTTCTCTAGGCAATGAAAAACTGTTTTTT.

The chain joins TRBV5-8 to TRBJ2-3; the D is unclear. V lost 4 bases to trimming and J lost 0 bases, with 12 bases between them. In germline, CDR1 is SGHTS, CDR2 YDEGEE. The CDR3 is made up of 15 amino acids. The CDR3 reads CASSTLRSSTDTQYF. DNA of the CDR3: TGTGCCAGCAGCACCCTCAGGTCCAGCACAGATACGCAGTATTTT.

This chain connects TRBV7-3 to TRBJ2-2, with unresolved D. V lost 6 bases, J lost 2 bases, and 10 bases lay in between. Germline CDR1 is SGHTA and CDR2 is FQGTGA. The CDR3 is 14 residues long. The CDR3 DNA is TGTGCCAGCAGACCACAGCCTAACACCGGGGAGCTGTTTTTT. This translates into CASRPQPNTGELFF.

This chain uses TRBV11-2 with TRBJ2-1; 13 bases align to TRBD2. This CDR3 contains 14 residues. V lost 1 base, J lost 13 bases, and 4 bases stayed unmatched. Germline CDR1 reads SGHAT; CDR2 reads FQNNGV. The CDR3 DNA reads TGTGCCAGCAGCTTAGTACTAGCGGGAGGGCCACAGTTCTTC. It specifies CASSLVLAGGPQFF.

The CDR3 DNA sequence: TGTGCCAGCAGTGGTGGCGGGGGGCCTGGCACTGAAGCTTTCTTT. Translated: CASSGGGGPGTEAFF. The rearrangement uses TRBV6-2 or TRBV6-3 and TRBJ1-1, with D possibly being TRBD1 (6 bases). The CDR3 runs 15 residues. Deletions cut 5 bases from V and 4 bases from J, with 17 bases between. Germline V gene data show CDR1 as MNHEY and CDR2 as SVGEGT.

CDR3 nucleotide sequence: TGTGCCAGCAGCTTAGCGGGGTCTGGCTACACCTTC. Translating gives CASSLAGSGYTF. The chain carries TRBV11-2 and TRBJ1-2; D call uncertain. The CDR3 runs to 12 residues. With 1 base removed from V and 7 bases from J, the gap between germline ends came to 7 bases. Germline CDR1 and CDR2: SGHAT and FQNNGV.

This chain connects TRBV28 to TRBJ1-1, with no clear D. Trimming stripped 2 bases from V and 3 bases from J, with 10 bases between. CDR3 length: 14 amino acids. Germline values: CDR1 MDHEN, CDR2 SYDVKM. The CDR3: CASSLVDKYTEAFF. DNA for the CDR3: TGTGCCAGCAGTTTAGTTGACAAATACACTGAAGCTTTCTTT.

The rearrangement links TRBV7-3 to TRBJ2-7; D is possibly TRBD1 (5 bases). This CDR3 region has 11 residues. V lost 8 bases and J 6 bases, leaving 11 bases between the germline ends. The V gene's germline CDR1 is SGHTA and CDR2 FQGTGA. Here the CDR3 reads CASSRGGEQYF. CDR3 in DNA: TGTGCCAGCTCAAGGGGTGGCGAGCAGTACTTC.

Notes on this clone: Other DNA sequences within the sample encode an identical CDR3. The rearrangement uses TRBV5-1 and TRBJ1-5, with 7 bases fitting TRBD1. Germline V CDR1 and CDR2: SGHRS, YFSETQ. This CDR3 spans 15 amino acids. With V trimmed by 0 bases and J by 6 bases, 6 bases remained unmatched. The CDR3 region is CASSLGGQAAQPQHF. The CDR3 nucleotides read TGCGCCAGCAGCTTGGGAGGACAGGCGGCTCAGCCCCAGCATTTT. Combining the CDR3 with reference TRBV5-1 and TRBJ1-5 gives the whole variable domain KAGVTQTPRYLIKTRGQQVTLSCSPISGHRSVSWYQQTPGQGLQFLFEYFSETQRNKGNFPGRFSGRQFSNSRSEMNVSTLELGDSALYLCASSLGGQAAQPQHFGDGTRLSIL.

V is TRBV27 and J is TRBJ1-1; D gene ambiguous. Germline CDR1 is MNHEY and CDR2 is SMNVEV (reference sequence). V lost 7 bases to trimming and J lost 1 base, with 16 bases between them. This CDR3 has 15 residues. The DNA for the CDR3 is TGTGCCAGCACCCTTTGGGCAGCGGGGAACACTGAAGCTTTCTTT. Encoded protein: CASTLWAAGNTEAFF.

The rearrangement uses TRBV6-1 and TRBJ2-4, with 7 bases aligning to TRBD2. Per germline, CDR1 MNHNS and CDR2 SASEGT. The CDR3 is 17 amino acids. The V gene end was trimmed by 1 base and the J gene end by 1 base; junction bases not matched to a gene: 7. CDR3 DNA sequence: TGTGCCAGCAGTGAAGGAGCGGGACTAAGGGCCAAAAACATTCAGTACTTC. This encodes CASSEGAGLRAKNIQYF.